Sequencing of this TCR beta chain was carried out in a study of cytomegalovirus exposure and HLA in healthy donors listed by TCRdb under 2017. Background for the entire study: According to an earlier analysis of around 600 of the donors, about 179 million T cells yielded 117 million unique TCR beta sequences and 276 Gb of sequence data. Among about 360 genotyped donors of the cohort, an average of approximately 250,000 unique TCR beta nucleotide sequences were sequenced per donor, around 18% of them non-productive. Roughly five DR-DQ haplotypes were handled as single units for association and clustering because linkage in the cohort was strong. A later genetic analysis used genome-wide SNP genotypes for about 65% of the roughly 670 donors, treating that subset as a discovery cohort. Typing coverage differed by locus: A, B, C, DRB1 and DQB1 were typed in about 620-640 donors, DQA1 in 522, DPA1 in some 600, and DPB1 in 472. HLA typing covered class I and class II loci at four-digit resolution. Donor age, sex, ethnicity and CMV serostatus were compiled together with the repertoire data. Of the 300 to 500 genotyped donors, 65% to 90% were placed in the genetic ancestry cluster associated with self-reported Caucasian donors. An early release that covered about 600 HLA-typed donors contained about 300 gigabases of sequencing data and tens of millions of unique TCR sequences. In the later analysis, no new phenotypic data were used to find candidate immune exposures; instead, reliance was placed on TCR beta sequences and their occurrence across donors. Besides the first cohort of hundreds of subjects, a separate validation cohort made up of roughly 120 different subjects was used. Using immunosequencing, the study profiled T cell repertoires from approximately 700 subjects and related those repertoires to cytomegalovirus serostatus. In an earlier analysis of roughly 580 of the donors, high-throughput TCR beta sequencing was used to judge whether each TCR beta V gene segment behaved as functional or pseudogenic. To predict cytomegalovirus infection status, the study combined high-throughput TCR immunosequencing, statistical association of individual TCRs with disease status, and machine learning. The study aimed to test whether signatures of past pathogen exposure could be identified by cataloging public T cell receptors. All discovery cohort repertoires had been generated on a single sequencing platform. To study patterns of TCR occurrence, a later analysis re-analyzed previously published TCR beta repertoires from under 750 donors and added high-resolution HLA genotyping. Beyond this particular receptor, the publication reports: Only TCR beta chains were sequenced in this cohort, and the absence of alpha or paired-chain data limited detectable features. Strong co-occurrence of HLA alleles, especially DR and DQ, made assigning TCR associations to individual alleles difficult. In a later analysis, the rate of TCR association differed among HLA loci, with DRB1 alleles having the most associated TCRs and HLA-C alleles having the fewest. Broadly in line with IMGT annotations, most TCR beta V segments showed up in productive rearrangements about 90% or about 30% of the time in an earlier analysis of 587 of the donors. A cluster of highly shared sequence variants was judged likely to represent a technical artifact of the sequencing pipeline. A later genetic analysis associated a missense DCLRE1C variant with V-gene and J-gene trimming of TCR beta chains, and an independent cohort replicated the association. Specific HLA alleles were associated with 15,000 to 20,000 TCR beta sequences at a false discovery rate of 0.05 in a later analysis. According to a later genetic analysis, donors in an Asian-associated ancestry cluster had fewer N-insertions in productive TCRs than the approximately 700-donor mean. Compared with equally common non-associated chains, HLA-associated TCR beta chains in a later analysis were more clonally expanded and had lower generation probabilities. Most CMV-associated TCR beta chains appeared to be HLA-restricted in a later analysis, and the HLA associations seemed to be driven largely by CMV exposure. The presence/absence analyses assumed that sequencing depth was roughly uniform across donors, and that assumption may not be true. Because counts were too low, about 18 rarely observed V segments, including chromosome 9 orphons, were left out of the earlier analysis of over 550 of the donors. A further reported finding was that TCR beta sequences accurately predicted the HLA-A and HLA-B alleles for most subjects in the first cohort. According to the authors, the approach could potentially be generalized to other disease states and immunological phenotypes. In vitro tests confirmed that a few of the cytomegalovirus-associated TCR beta chains recognize cytomegalovirus antigens. A later analysis reported that several top co-occurrence clusters appeared linked to parvovirus B19, influenza, CMV and Epstein-Barr virus. While some public TCRs were present in many individuals, most TCR sequences turned up only very rarely across donors. The study listed 164 TCR beta chains as associated with cytomegalovirus. The 87-base-pair reads could not distinguish some IMGT-functional V segments, including TRBV6-2 and TRBV6-3, so those segments were excluded. Correlated functional status among segregating V segments might reflect linkage disequilibrium, but an unknown experimental factor could not be ruled out. CMV serostatus was the only immune exposure information available for the cohort. The classifier was reported to diagnose cytomegalovirus status with high specificity and sensitivity in both the original and validation cohorts. Because some donors lacked HLA typing at each locus, the association tests relied only on the typed subset.

The library was built by means of the immunoSEQ multiplex PCR assay. The multiplex PCR relied on a mix of 60 forward primers for TCR Vbeta segments and 13 reverse primers for TCR Jbeta segments. Amplification of the CDR3 region of rearranged TCR beta genes was performed with a multiplex PCR assay on genomic DNA. The amplified TCR beta libraries were sequenced on the Illumina HiSeq System as 87-base-pair reads. The authors' pipeline ran thus. Across the 500 to 850 repertoires, a later analysis counted some 80 million unique TCR beta chains, 9 million to 14 million of which were shared by at least two donors. To remove PCR and sequencing errors, raw reads were error-corrected and collapsed into unique sequences using a nearest-neighbor algorithm that merged closely related sequences. To assign V, D and J gene segments, CDR3 sequences were aligned to IMGT reference sequences. For a sequence to be retained, a match of at least six nucleotides was required to both a V gene segment and a J gene segment. A rearrangement counted as productive if the CDR3 had no stop codons and remained in frame with V and J, and every other rearrangement counted as non-productive. Following IMGT convention, CDR3 was defined as the stretch from the second conserved V-encoded cysteine to the conserved J-encoded phenylalanine. Sequences without an unambiguous match to a single V gene segment were excluded from the earlier analysis of 587 of the donors. An earlier analysis of around 600 of the donors classified V segments as functional when productive rearrangements were above 56.7% and as segregating when the standard deviation between donors was above 5%. To diagnose cytomegalovirus status from the catalog of TCR beta chain sequences, a statistical classification framework was built. In a later analysis, TCR nucleotide sequences were compared against IMGT/GENE-DB human TR gene sequences so that V and J genes could be assigned. In a later analysis, CDR3 sequences and most-parsimonious VDJ recombination scenarios were assigned using the TCRdist pipeline. In a later analysis, each TCR beta chain was defined by its CDR3 amino acid sequence together with its V-gene family, and reads lacking a unique V-gene family were excluded. A later analysis removed several hundred highly shared, low-generation-probability nucleotide sequences to deal with suspected cross-contamination and a sequencing artifact. A later analysis calculated a clonal expansion index for each public chain from normalized within-repertoire ranks of inferred template counts. In a later analysis, generation probabilities were computed with a VDJ recombination model fitted to out-of-frame rearrangements, and the resulting probabilities were checked against IGoR. In a later analysis, TCR-TCR, TCR-HLA and TCR-CMV co-occurrence was scored with hypergeometric tests, and a repertoire-size bias correction was applied to TCR pairs. In a later analysis, false discovery rates were estimated by permuting HLA or CMV assignments 20 times. In a later analysis, co-occurring TCRs were grouped using DBSCAN, and TCRdist sequence similarity was added for clustering within HLA-allele-positive subsets. Co-occurrence clustering excluded repertoires with fewer than 30,000 or more than 120,000 public chains, plus five with anomalous nucleotide sharing. TCRdb mirrors the immuneACCESS table, restricted to in-frame sequences. Some clones are absent from its copies; in checked studies, under half trace to an unresolved V gene, and the reason for the others is unknown. V, J and clone size were drawn from that table, and D and trimming were deduced from the DNA. This sample comprises more than 150,000 clones, 75% of them detected only once. The ten largest make up about 7.7% of the sample.

This clone came up a few times. Its cognate antigen has yet to be identified. Nothing much larger sits one base from this clone, and base qualities are not available. The cohort was made up of 500 to 850 healthy bone marrow donors. All cohort members were sampled while nominally healthy, although unrecorded immune exposures were likely present. The donor was CMV seropositive and was included in the group of almost 300 seropositive cohort members. Every donor gave a peripheral blood sample, and the peripheral blood mononuclear cells from that sample were used for TCR beta sequencing. Genomic DNA extraction from the blood cell samples was performed with the Qiagen DNeasy Blood Extraction Kit. CDR1 and CDR2 are drawn from the germline V gene (reference sequence): SEHNR, FQNEAQ. The germline V end is reduced by 4 bases and the J end by 2 bases; junction bases left unmatched: 2. CDR3 length: 15 amino acids, cysteine to phenylalanine. Of the read, only the CDR3 DNA is kept; its 45 bases are in frame from base 1.

The rearranged chain carries TRBV7-9 and TRBJ2-6; the junction holds 7 bases that match TRBD1. This receptor was taken from a middle-aged woman in good health and CMV-seropositive. Source material: PBMCs. The CDR3 protein sequence reads: CASSYRGAGANVLTF. In nucleotides, the sequence is TGTGCCAGCAGCTACAGGGGTGCTGGGGCCAACGTCCTGACTTTC.